The 5 T cell receptor beta chains in this list originate from one sample, sequenced in a study of T cells after posttransplantation cyclophosphamide (TCRdb year 2016). Library construction relied on the immunoSEQ multiplex PCR assay. TCRdb provides this immuneACCESS table in a form limited to in-frame rearrangements. Some clones are lacking; in checked studies, under half of them reflect an unresolved V gene, and why the rest are absent is not known. This sample gives 45,000 or so clones in total; 92% of them show up just once. The top ten clones comprise roughly 2.9% of the sample. The source material was PBMCs. The receptors stem from a woman between 50 and 59 years old in good health and a related stem cell transplant donor.

This clone was found once. The gene calls are TRBV5-1 and TRBJ2-7, with a possible D match to TRBD1 (7 bases). Germline V gene data show CDR1 as SGHRS and CDR2 as YFSETQ. Trimming removed 4 bases from V and 4 bases from J, with 15 bases in between. The CDR3 has 14 residues. Written as DNA, the CDR3 is TGCGCCAGCAGCACTCGACAGGGAGGATACGAGCAGTACTTC. Amino acid sequence: CASSTRQGGYEQYF.

V is TRBV11-1 and J is TRBJ1-1, with TRBD1 as a possible D gene (5 bases). The CDR3 covers 15 residues. V shed 0 bases and J shed 2 bases, with 10 bases lying between them. Germline V gene data show CDR1 as SGHAT and CDR2 as FQDESV (reference sequence). This CDR3 is CASSLATEYNTEAFF. The CDR3 DNA is TGTGCCAGCAGCTTAGCGACAGAATACAACACTGAAGCTTTCTTT.

The V gene is TRBV6-1, the J gene TRBJ2-7; tentative D call: TRBD1 (6 bases). Trimming pared 6 bases from V and 5 bases from J, leaving 14 bases between. The CDR3 has 13 amino acids. Germline assignment: CDR1 MNHNS and CDR2 SASEGT. This CDR3 is CASSQGIRDEQYF. Written as DNA, the CDR3 is TGTGCCAGCAGCCAGGGGATTAGGGACGAGCAGTACTTC.

The chain uses TRBV5-1 and TRBJ2-1; D is perhaps TRBD2 (5 bases). This CDR3 spans 14 amino acids. Looked up from germline, CDR1 is SGHRS and CDR2 is YFSETQ. V was shortened by 2 bases and J by 3 bases, with 9 bases between the two germline ends. In DNA, the CDR3 is TGCGCCAGCAGCTTATCACGGGGCTACAATGAGCAGTTCTTC. Amino acids: CASSLSRGYNEQFF.

This chain links TRBV28 with TRBJ1-2; 8 nucleotides align to TRBD1. V was clipped by 3 bases and J by 7 bases; unmatched bases: 16. There are 17 residues in the CDR3. From germline, CDR1 is MDHEN and CDR2 SYDVKM. CDR3: CASSFQRLQGALGGYTF. CDR3 DNA: TGTGCCAGCAGTTTCCAACGACTTCAGGGGGCGCTTGGTGGCTACACCTTC.